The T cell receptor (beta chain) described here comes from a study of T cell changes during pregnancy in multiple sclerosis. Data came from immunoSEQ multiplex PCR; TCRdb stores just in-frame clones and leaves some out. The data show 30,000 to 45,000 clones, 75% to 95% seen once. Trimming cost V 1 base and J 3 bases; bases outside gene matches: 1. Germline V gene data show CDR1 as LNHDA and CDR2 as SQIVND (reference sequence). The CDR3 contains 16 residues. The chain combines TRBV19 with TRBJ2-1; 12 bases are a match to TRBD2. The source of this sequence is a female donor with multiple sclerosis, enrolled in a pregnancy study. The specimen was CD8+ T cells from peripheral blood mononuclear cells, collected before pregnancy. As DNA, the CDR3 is TGTGCCAGTAGTATAGGGGGACTAGCGGGCTACAATGAGCAGTTCTTC. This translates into CASSIGGLAGYNEQFF.